The clone carrying this TCR beta chain appeared a single time. Its target is not known. Trimming removed 4 bases from V and 0 bases from J, with 7 bases in between. In germline, CDR1 is SGHNT, CDR2 YENEEA. This CDR3 contains 14 residues. The data were obtained in a study of cytomegalovirus exposure and HLA in healthy donors. Study conclusions and caveats: Associated with cytomegalovirus, according to the listing, were some 180 TCR beta chains. The classifier reportedly diagnosed cytomegalovirus status with high sensitivity and specificity. Specific recognition of CMV antigens was confirmed in vitro for a few chains (all CMV-associated).

The protocol was immunoSEQ multiplex PCR, while the TCRdb copy is restricted to in-frame clones and leaves out a portion. Here the sample spans 250,000 to 400,000 clones, around 90% being singletons. Separate from the 666-subject first cohort, the roughly 120-subject validation cohort was the one that the donors belonged to. The sequencing input was PBMCs. The TCR originated in a woman aged 25 to 39 in good health and CMV-seropositive. The J gene is TRBJ1-3, the V gene TRBV11-3; no definite D call. CDR3 protein: CASSSGFSGNTIYF. CDR3 sequence (DNA): TGTGCCAGCAGCTCGGGTTTCTCTGGAAACACCATATATTTT.